This T cell receptor beta chain was found in a study of blood T cell repertoires in COVID-19. Study in general: Acute and convalescent COVID-19 specimens originated in the United States, Italy and Spain. The analysed material was cDNA or gDNA that came from T cells, B-cell-depleted T cells, or PBMCs.

Original processing notes: Amplification from reference gene primers served as the basis for estimated nucleated cell counts. Libraries were prepared by immunoSEQ multiplex PCR; TCRdb keeps only in-frame clonotypes and omits some of them. Clone size and V and J calls were adopted from that table, with D and trimming inferred from the DNA. The sample carries over 120,000 clones, 89% recorded once. The sequence derives from a human donor in a cohort sampled during active COVID-19. Material for sequencing was peripheral blood.

For the CDR3, the DNA is TGTGCCAGCAGCCAAGATAGTGCGGGGACCTACAATGAGCAGTTCTTC. Protein: CASSQDSAGTYNEQFF. The chain uses TRBV4-2 and TRBJ2-1, with D possibly TRBD2 on 6 matching bases. This CDR3 is 16 amino acids long. V shed 0 bases and J shed 2 bases, with 11 bases lying between them. Looked up from germline, CDR1 is LGHNA and CDR2 is YNFKEQ.